This TCR beta chain was found in a study of blood T cell repertoires in COVID-19. Study details: Whether acute or convalescent, the COVID-19 samples came from the United States, Italy and Spain. PBMCs, B-cell-depleted T cells, or T cells provided the cDNA or gDNA that made up the material.

This CDR3 has 13 amino acids. Germline CDR1 SGHVS, CDR2 FQNEAQ. V lost 4 bases and J 5 bases, leaving 11 bases between the germline ends. Source study methods: Reference gene primer amplification gave estimated nucleated cell counts. Profiling relied on immunoSEQ multiplex PCR, and the TCRdb table lists in-frame clones only, not all of them. V and J calls and clone size are as listed in that table; D and trimming were resolved from the DNA. This sample has some 71,000 clones, with roughly 80% found just once. The V and J genes are TRBV7-8 and TRBJ2-5; D might be TRBD1 (6 bases). The receptor's source is a woman in her 70s with acute or convalescent COVID-19. The sequenced material came from peripheral blood. The CDR3 here is CASSSQGVETQYF. In nucleotides, the CDR3 is TGTGCCAGCAGCTCACAGGGTGTTGAGACCCAGTACTTC.